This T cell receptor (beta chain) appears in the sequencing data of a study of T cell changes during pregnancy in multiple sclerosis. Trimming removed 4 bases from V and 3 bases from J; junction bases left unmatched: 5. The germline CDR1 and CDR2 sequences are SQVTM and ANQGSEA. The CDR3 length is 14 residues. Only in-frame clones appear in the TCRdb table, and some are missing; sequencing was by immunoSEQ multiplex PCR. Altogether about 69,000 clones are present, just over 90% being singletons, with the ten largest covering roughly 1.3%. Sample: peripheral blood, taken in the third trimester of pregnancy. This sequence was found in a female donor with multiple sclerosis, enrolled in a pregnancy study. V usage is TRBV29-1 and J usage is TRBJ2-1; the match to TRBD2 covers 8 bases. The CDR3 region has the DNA TGCAGCGTTGGACTAGCGCTTTACTACAATGAGCAGTTCTTC. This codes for CSVGLALYYNEQFF.